One and the same sample provided the 20 T cell receptor beta chains below, sequenced in a study of spatial heterogeneity in lung cancer. Time point specified: sample taken at primary tumor resection. TCRdb analysed the 5' RACE reads with MiXCR anew, one entry per CDR3 protein. The sample holds thousands of distinct CDR3 sequences, 45% to 55% seen once. Study outcomes and limitations: Tumor mutation counts were tracked by expanded intratumoral alpha and beta TCR counts.

Their antigens are not known. Sequences were derived from lung tumor tissue, sampled at surgery. All receptors come from a male donor with early-stage non-small cell lung cancer.

On this clonotype: This beta chain is off target for a library built for alpha chains, so its abundance means little. The gene calls are TRBV20-1 and TRBJ1-2; D unresolved. The CDR3 consists of 12 residues. Deletions cut 4 bases from V and 2 bases from J, with 8 bases between. Germline V gene sequence: CDR1 DFQATT, CDR2 SNEGSKA (reference sequence). Here the CDR3 reads CSAIGKNYGYTF. The CDR3 coding sequence is TGCAGTGCTATAGGGAAGAACTATGGCTACACCTTC.

There are a few counts of this clonotype. This beta chain slipped into a library made for alpha chains as a stray read, so its size is not meaningful. This chain joins TRBV4-1 and TRBJ2-5; D uncertain. The CDR3 is 11 residues long. The germline V gene has CDR1 MGHRA and CDR2 YSYEKL. V gave up 0 bases and J gave up 5 bases, with 1 base separating them. CDR3 in amino acids: CASSQEETQYF. CDR3 DNA sequence: TGCGCCAGCAGCCAAGAGGAGACCCAGTACTTC.

This clonotype was seen only once. Being off target in a library aimed at alpha chains, this beta chain has a size of little meaning. V is TRBV7-2 and J is TRBJ2-2; D unclear. With 6 bases removed from V and 0 bases from J, the gap between germline ends came to 11 bases. This CDR3 is built from 15 residues. Per germline, CDR1 SGHTA and CDR2 FQGNSA. CDR3 coding DNA: TGTGCCAGCAGATTTGGGCCGGCGAACACCGGGGAGCTGTTTTTT. This encodes CASRFGPANTGELFF. Drawing the rest from reference TRBV7-2 and TRBJ2-2, the complete variable domain is GAGVSQSPSNKVTEKGKDVELRCDPISGHTALYWYRQSLGQGLEFLIYFQGNSAPDKSGLPSDRFSAERTGGSVSTLTIQRTQQEDSAVYLCASRFGPANTGELFFGEGSRLTVL.

Worth noting for this clonotype: Since it is a stray read in a library aimed at alpha chains, this beta chain has a size that is not meaningful. This rearrangement joins TRBV28 to TRBJ2-7; maybe TRBD1 (5 bases). The V end lost 5 bases, the J end lost 5 bases, and 16 bases lay between the germline ends. This CDR3 comprises 14 residues. Germline CDR1 reads MDHEN; CDR2 reads SYDVKM. The CDR3 is CASSPQELWNEQYF. CDR3 bases: TGTGCCAGCAGTCCACAGGAGCTTTGGAACGAGCAGTACTTC.

This clonotype was counted only a few times. This beta chain appears as a stray read in a library generated for alpha chains; its size is not informative. V is TRBV11-2 and J is TRBJ2-5, with 7 bases lining up with TRBD1. Germline CDR1 is SGHAT and CDR2 is FQNNGV. V gave up 4 bases and J gave up 5 bases; unmatched junction bases: 7. The CDR3 consists of 14 residues. CDR3: CASSSGQVLETQYF. The CDR3 DNA is TGTGCCAGCAGCTCCGGACAGGTTTTGGAGACCCAGTACTTC.

This clonotype was detected a few times. A library made for alpha chains picked up this beta chain off target, so its size means little. The rearrangement links TRBV7-2 to TRBJ2-1; 11 bases align to TRBD2. Germline V CDR1 and CDR2: SGHTA, FQGNSA. This CDR3 spans 16 amino acids. Germline trimming cut 0 bases from V and 8 bases from J; bases unmatched to any gene: 6. The CDR3 protein is CASSLAGSGGAYEQFF. The CDR3 DNA is TGTGCCAGCAGCTTAGCGGGTAGCGGGGGGGCCTATGAGCAGTTCTTC.

By frequency in the sample, this clonotype is medium-sized (0.01 to 0.1%). This beta chain was picked up by a library intended for alpha chains and is off target, so its count carries little meaning. The chain couples TRBV11-2 to TRBJ1-4; D is unresolved. Trimming stripped 2 bases from V and 3 bases from J, with 7 bases between. The CDR3 runs to 14 residues. Germline CDR1 is SGHAT and CDR2 is FQNNGV. The CDR3 sequence: CASSLSHANEKLFF. The CDR3 DNA sequence: TGTGCCAGCAGCTTATCTCACGCTAATGAAAAACTGTTTTTT. The full variable domain, in which reference TRBV11-2 and TRBJ1-4 provide the parts outside the CDR3, is EAGVAQSPRYKIIEKRQSVAFWCNPISGHATLYWYQQILGQGPKLLIQFQNNGVVDDSQLPKDRFSAERLKGVDSTLKIQPAKLEDSAVYLCASSLSHANEKLFFGSGTQLSVL.

By share of the sample, this clonotype is medium-sized. The size of this beta chain means little, since it is a stray read in a library made for alpha chains. The chain employs TRBV7-2 and TRBJ2-2; D is unresolved. Between the trimmed V and J ends, which lost 4 bases and 7 bases, there was a span of 10 bases. The CDR3 contains 13 residues. The V gene's germline CDR1 is SGHTA and CDR2 FQGNSA. CDR3 nucleotide sequence: TGTGCCAGCAGCTCGTTCCAGGACGGGGAGCTGTTTTTT. It codes for CASSSFQDGELFF.

For this clonotype: Little can be read into the size of this beta chain, an off-target read in a library designed for alpha chains. The chain joins TRBV21-1 to TRBJ2-1; the D call TRBD2 from the table was never checked on the DNA. TRBV21-1 is a pseudogene locus. This CDR3 spans 18 amino acids. The CDR3 protein is CASSKGIIAGHSYNEQFF. The DNA for the CDR3 is TGTGCCAGCAGCAAAGGGATAATAGCGGGACACTCCTACAATGAGCAGTTCTTC.

As for this clonotype: This beta chain turned up in a library designed for alpha chains; as an off-target read, its abundance says little. CDR3 DNA: TGTGCCAGCAGCCCCCGGGCAAGCGCAGATACGCAGTATTTT. Translating it yields CASSPRASADTQYF. The V call is TRBV9, the J call TRBJ2-3; D call uncertain. V lost 4 bases to trimming and J lost 4 bases, with 13 bases between them. The CDR3 spans 14 residues. Per germline, CDR1 SGDLS and CDR2 YYNGEE.

On this clonotype itself: For a library built for alpha chains, this beta chain is a stray read; little rests on its size. This chain links TRBV7-2 with TRBJ2-2; D is unresolved. Between the trimmed V and J ends, which lost 5 bases and 1 base, there was a span of 5 bases. CDR3 length: 13 residues. Per germline, CDR1 SGHTA and CDR2 FQGNSA. The CDR3 DNA sequence: TGTGCCAGCAGCACCGAGAACACCGGGGAGCTGTTTTTT. This encodes CASSTENTGELFF.

In this sample, this clonotype turned up a few times. Found in a library prepared for alpha chains, this beta chain is an off-target read, and its abundance has little meaning. The J gene is TRBJ2-2, the V gene TRBV6-5, with 8 nucleotides matching TRBD1. This CDR3 spans 15 amino acids. The V segment lost 6 bases and the J segment 7 bases; nucleotides outside the gene matches: 10. CDR1 is MNHEY, CDR2 SVGAGI, per germline. CDR3 protein: CASRRTTGADGELFF. CDR3 DNA sequence: TGTGCCAGCAGAAGAACGACAGGGGCCGACGGGGAGCTGTTTTTT.

In regard to this clonotype: Since the library was made to target alpha chains, this beta chain is a stray read and its abundance is not meaningful. The rearrangement links TRBV4-3 to TRBJ2-1; maybe TRBD2 (5 bases). Looked up from germline, CDR1 is LGHNA and CDR2 is YSLEER. V gave up 4 bases and J gave up 7 bases, with 8 bases separating them. The CDR3 totals 12 residues. CDR3 DNA: TGCGCCAGCAGCCCGGCGGGTAATGAGCAGTTCTTC. Protein product: CASSPAGNEQFF.

With regard to this clonotype: With the library built for alpha chains, this beta chain is off target and its frequency is not meaningful. The V gene is TRBV23-1, the J gene TRBJ2-3; 7 bases map to TRBD1. TRBV23-1 is designated an ORF whose function remains uncertain. The V and J ends lost 0 bases and 5 bases, in that order; junction bases with no gene match: 5. This CDR3 region has 15 residues. The CDR3, as DNA: TGCGCCAGCAGTCAATCGCGACAGGGTGAAGATACGCAGTATTTT. Protein sequence: CASSQSRQGEDTQYF.

This clonotype is large by share. A library prepared for alpha chains yielded this beta chain as an off-target read; its size is of little meaning. The chain has TRBV7-9 and TRBJ1-2; the match to TRBD1 covers 8 bases. CDR3 length equals 14 residues. Germline V gives CDR1 SEHNR, CDR2 FQNEAQ (reference sequence). V lost 8 bases and J lost 0; bases outside the gene matches: 5. CDR3 region: CASAGGPANYGYTF. For the CDR3, the DNA is TGTGCCAGCGCAGGGGGCCCAGCTAACTATGGCTACACCTTC.

As regards this clonotype: As an off-target read in a library built for alpha chains, this beta chain has a frequency of little significance. The genes are TRBV7-2 and TRBJ2-3; D is unclear. There are 14 residues in the CDR3. CDR1 SGHTA and CDR2 FQGNSA come from the germline V gene. The germline V and J ends were trimmed by 3 bases and 5 bases, with 12 bases remaining between them. The CDR3 here is CASSLGSRRDTQYF. In DNA form, the CDR3 reads TGTGCCAGCAGCTTGGGGTCCCGCCGAGATACGCAGTATTTT.

Of note for this clonotype: Since it is a stray read in a library aimed at alpha chains, this beta chain has a size that is not meaningful. This chain links TRBV20-1 with TRBJ2-3; TRBD2 matches at 12 bases. V shed 5 bases and J 7 bases; nucleotides not matched to a gene: 10. This CDR3 comprises 15 residues. CDR1 is DFQATT and CDR2 is SNEGSKA in the germline V gene (reference sequence). CDR3 DNA sequence: TGCAGTGCTCCCCCCCGGACTAGCGGGACATATACGCAGTATTTT. Protein product: CSAPPRTSGTYTQYF.

This clonotype occurred a few times. Being off target in a library aimed at alpha chains, this beta chain has a size of little meaning. The V gene is TRBV7-8, the J gene TRBJ2-1; 11 nucleotides align to TRBD2. The CDR3 runs 16 residues. The V segment lost 4 bases and the J segment 7 bases; nucleotides outside the gene matches: 9. The V gene's germline CDR1 is SGHVS and CDR2 FQNEAQ. DNA for the CDR3: TGTGCCAGCAGCTCCCGACTAGCGGGGAGGAATAATGAGCAGTTCTTC. It encodes CASSSRLAGRNNEQFF.

Of note for this clonotype: This beta chain slipped into a library made for alpha chains as a stray read, so its size is not meaningful. This chain uses TRBV29-1 with TRBJ2-3; D is undetermined. Deletions cut 5 bases from V and 4 bases from J, with 16 bases between. Germline CDR1 reads SQVTM; CDR2 reads ANQGSEA. This CDR3 has 14 residues. This CDR3 reads CSVWVSPEADTQYF. The DNA of the CDR3 is TGCAGCGTTTGGGTGTCTCCCGAGGCAGATACGCAGTATTTT.

In the case of this clonotype: The conserved final phenylalanine or tryptophan is absent from the CDR3, which likely points to a read error. As an off-target read in a library built for alpha chains, this beta chain has a frequency of little significance. The rearrangement links TRBV7-6 to TRBJ2-7; perhaps TRBD1 as D (6 bases). This CDR3 spans 14 amino acids. V was clipped by 5 bases and J by 4 bases, with 15 bases between them. Germline V lookup: CDR1 SGHVS, CDR2 FNYEAQ. The CDR3 here is CASSPRDTRYEQYL. The CDR3 DNA is TGTGCCAGCAGCCCCCGGGACACCAGATACGAGCAGTACTTA.